Given below is one TCR beta chain in context. Its specificity is unknown. Treatment described: some 20 received Ad26.COV2.S at low or high dose, single or two shots; a few received placebo; per-sample allocation not given. The samples date from day 63 after the first vaccine or placebo injection. The donor was a Boston adult aged 18-55 years. This specimen comes from a study of Ad26.COV2.S vaccination and SARS-CoV-2 variants. Here immunoSEQ multiplex PCR was the method, and the copy in TCRdb shows in-frame clones only, minus some. The data contain around 320,000 clones, around 81% of them singletons. V gave up 8 bases and J gave up 3 bases, with 16 bases separating them. In germline, CDR1 is MDHEN, CDR2 SYDVKM. The CDR3 has 14 amino acids. Whole-study results and caveats: Analyses that measured TCR breadth and depth may have underestimated total T cell responses.

Sequencing was performed on peripheral blood, taken in a trial of Ad26.COV2.S vaccine versus placebo. The chain uses TRBV28 and TRBJ1-1, with D perhaps matching TRBD1 (5 bases). The origin of this receptor is a person between 18 and 60 years old who received the Ad26.COV2.S COVID-19 vaccine or a placebo. The CDR3 region has the DNA TGTGCCAGCCGGTTGGGGGGTAGGGACACTGAAGCTTTCTTT. Its protein is CASRLGGRDTEAFF.